This TCR beta chain was documented in a study of CD8+ T cells in alopecia areata. Whole-study context: At a dose of 5 to 10 mg twice daily, oral tofacitinib was given to treated patients. Dosing with tofacitinib proceeded for 6 to 18 months, followed by 6 months off drug.

Treatment described: oral pan-JAK inhibitor, 5-10 mg twice daily. After removal of 3 bases from V and 4 bases from J, the junction contained 3 bases not matched to a gene. Per the germline V gene, CDR1 is SQVTM and CDR2 is ANQGSEA. The CDR3 is 14 amino acids. This clone was counted a few times. What it binds is not known. Study-level points and caveats: There were many expanded lesional clones persisting in scalp and blood during tofacitinib. Possibly as an HLA-related effect, TCR sharing across patients appeared less clear than in mice.

cDNA reverse transcribed from extracted RNA served as the sequencing template. The data were produced by immunoSEQ multiplex PCR, yet TCRdb's version contains in-frame clones alone and is incomplete. The table shows tens of thousands of clones, with over 70% occurring only once. The sequence came from a human donor with alopecia areata. This sample comprised CD8+ T cells sorted from blood, obtained between weeks 43 and 45, from a patient treated with tofacitinib. The chain links TRBV29-1 to TRBJ2-1; TRBD2 matches at 10 bases. The CDR3 loop reads CSVEASGSYNEQFF. The DNA of the CDR3 is TGCAGCGTTGAGGCTAGCGGGAGTTACAATGAGCAGTTCTTC.